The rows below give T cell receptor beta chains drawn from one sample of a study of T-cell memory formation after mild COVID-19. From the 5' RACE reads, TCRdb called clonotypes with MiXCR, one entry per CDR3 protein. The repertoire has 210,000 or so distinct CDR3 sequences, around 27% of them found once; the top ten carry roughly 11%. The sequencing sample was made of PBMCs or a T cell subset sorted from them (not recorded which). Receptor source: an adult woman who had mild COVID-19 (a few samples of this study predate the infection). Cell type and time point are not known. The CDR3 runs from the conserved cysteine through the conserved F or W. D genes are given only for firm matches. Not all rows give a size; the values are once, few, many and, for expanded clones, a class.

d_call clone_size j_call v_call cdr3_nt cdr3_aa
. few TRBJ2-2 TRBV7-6 TGTGCCAGCAGCCCACAAGCCAATGGAGGGCACACCGGGGAGCTGTTTTTT CASSPQANGGHTGELFF
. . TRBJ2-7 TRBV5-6 TGTGCCAGCAGCCCCTGGGGGTGGGGCTACGAGCAGTACTTC CASSPWGWGYEQYF
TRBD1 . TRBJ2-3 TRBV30 TGTGCCTGGAGATGGGACAGCAAAAAAAGCGATCGCATAGATACGCAGTATTTT CAWRWDSKKSDRIDTQYF
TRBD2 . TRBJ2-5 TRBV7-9 TGTGCCAGCAGCCCAAGGCAGGGGACTAGCGGGAAAGAGACCCAGTACTTC CASSPRQGTSGKETQYF
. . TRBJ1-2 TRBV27 TGTGCCAGCAGTTCGACACTTAACTATGGCTACACCTTC CASSSTLNYGYTF
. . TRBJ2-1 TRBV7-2 TGTGCCAGCAGCCATGCGACTAGTTACAATGAGCAGTTCTTC CASSHATSYNEQFF
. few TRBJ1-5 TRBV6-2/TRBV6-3 TGTGCCAGCAGTTACCGAGGAGGGGGGCAGTATAGCAATCAGCCCCAGCATTTT CASSYRGGGQYSNQPQHF
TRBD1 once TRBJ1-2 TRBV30 TGTGCCTGGAGTCCCGACAGGGGGAGTTATGGCTACACCTTC CAWSPDRGSYGYTF
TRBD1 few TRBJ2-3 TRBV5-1 TGCGCCAGCAGCGACCGGGACAGGCTCACAGATACGCAGTATTTT CASSDRDRLTDTQYF
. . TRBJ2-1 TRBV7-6 TGTGCCAGCAGCATCGACGGGAAGTACAATGAGCAGTTCTTC CASSIDGKYNEQFF
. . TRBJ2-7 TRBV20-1 TGCAGTGCTAGAGATCATGGGGACGAGCAGTACTTC CSARDHGDEQYF
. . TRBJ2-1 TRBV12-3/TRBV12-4 TGTGCCAGCAGCCCAGGGGGCGGGGGGAGCAATGAGCAGTTCTTC CASSPGGGGSNEQFF
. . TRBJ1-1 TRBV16 TGTGCCAGCAGCCAATCGAGGGTGAGGCAGGGTCACACTGAAGCTTTCTTT CASSQSRVRQGHTEAFF
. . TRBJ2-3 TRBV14 TGTGCCAGCAGCCAACCGGACAAGTTTGGTACAGATACGCAGTATTTT CASSQPDKFGTDTQYF
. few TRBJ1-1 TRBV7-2 TGTGCCAGCAGCTTTCCCGACAGGCTGAACACTGAAGCTTTCTTT CASSFPDRLNTEAFF
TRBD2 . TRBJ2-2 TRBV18 TGTGCCAGCTCACCACAAGAAGCCGGGGGGACCGGGGAGCTGTTTTTT CASSPQEAGGTGELFF
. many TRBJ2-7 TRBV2 TGTGCCAGCAGTGAAGTAATGATCTACGAGCAGTACTTC CASSEVMIYEQYF
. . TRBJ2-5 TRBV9 TGTGCCAGCAGCGTAGAGGACACGTACCAAGAGACCCAGTACTTC CASSVEDTYQETQYF
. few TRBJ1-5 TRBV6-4 TGTGCCAGCAGTGAGAGGCGCGGGACTTATAGGGAGCGCAATCAGCCCCAGCATTTT CASSERRGTYRERNQPQHF
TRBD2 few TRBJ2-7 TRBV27 TGTGCCAGCAGTGGACTAGCGGCCTACGAGCAGTACTTC CASSGLAAYEQYF
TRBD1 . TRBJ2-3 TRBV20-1 TGCAGTGCTGGGGGGACAGGGGGCTTCACAGATACGCAGTATTTT CSAGGTGGFTDTQYF
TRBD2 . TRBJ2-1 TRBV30 TGTGCCTGGAATCCCATAGCGGGAGGGCGGGCACATGAGCAGTTCTTC CAWNPIAGGRAHEQFF
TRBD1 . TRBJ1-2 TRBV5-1 TGCGCCAGCAGCTTGGAGGGGGCCAACTATGGCTACACCTTC CASSLEGANYGYTF
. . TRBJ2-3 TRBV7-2 TGTGCCAGCAGCGATTTTCAGGGCACAGATACGCAGTATTTT CASSDFQGTDTQYF
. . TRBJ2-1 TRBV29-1 TGCAGCGTTAAAGGAGGGGGCTCCTACAATGAGCAGTTCTTC CSVKGGGSYNEQFF
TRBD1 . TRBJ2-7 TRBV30 TGTGCCTGGAGCCGGGACAGGGATACCGTCTACGAGCAGTACTTC CAWSRDRDTVYEQYF
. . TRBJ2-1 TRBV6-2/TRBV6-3 TGTGCCAGCAGTATAGGGACAACCAACAATGAGCAGTTCTTC CASSIGTTNNEQFF
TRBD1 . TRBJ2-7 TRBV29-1 TGCAGCGTTGTTTGGCAGGGGGTCGACGAGCAGTACTTC CSVVWQGVDEQYF
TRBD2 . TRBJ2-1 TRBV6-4 TGTGCCAGTTCAGGCTCACTAGCGGGAGCGGCTGAGCAGTTCTTC CASSGSLAGAAEQFF
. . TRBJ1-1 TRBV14 TGTGCCAGCAGGAAACAGGGTAGAGCTTTCTTT CASRKQGRAFF
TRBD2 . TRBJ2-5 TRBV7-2 TGTGCCAGCAGCAATGCCGCCGTCGCGGGACTAGCGGGAGCGGGGACCCAGTACTTC CASSNAAVAGLAGAGTQYF
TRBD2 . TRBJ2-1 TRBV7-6 TGTGCCAGCCCGACTAGCGGGGGTACATATGAGCAGTTCTTC CASPTSGGTYEQFF
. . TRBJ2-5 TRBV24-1 TGTGCCACCAGTGATCCTCGGGCCCAAGAGACCCAGTACTTC CATSDPRAQETQYF
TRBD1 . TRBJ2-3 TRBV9 TGTGCCAGCAGCGTAGATGGGACAGGCTCTAGCACAGATACGCAGTATTTT CASSVDGTGSSTDTQYF
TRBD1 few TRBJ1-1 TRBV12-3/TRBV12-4 TGTGCCAGCAGTCCCACACAGGGGGCGCGTCGAACTGAAGCTTTCTTT CASSPTQGARRTEAFF
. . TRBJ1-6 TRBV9 TGTGCCAGCAGCGTAGAGGGAGGGAGTCTTGATTCACCCCTCCACTTT CASSVEGGSLDSPLHF
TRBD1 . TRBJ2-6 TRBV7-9 TGTGCCAGCAGCTTAGGGACAGGGATTGGGGCCAACGTCCTGACTTTC CASSLGTGIGANVLTF
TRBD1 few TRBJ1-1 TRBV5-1 TGCGCCAGCAGCTCTAAAACAGAGCCCCGGACAGGGAGGAGGGGAAACACTGAAGCTTTCTTT CASSSKTEPRTGRRGNTEAFF
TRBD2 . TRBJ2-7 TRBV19 TGTGCCAGTAGCACACTAGCGGGGGGCTTCTACGAGCAGTACTTC CASSTLAGGFYEQYF
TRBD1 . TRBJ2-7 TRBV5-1 TGCGCCAGCAGCTGGAGAGACAGGGACAAACGTTCCGAGCAGTACTTC CASSWRDRDKRSEQYF
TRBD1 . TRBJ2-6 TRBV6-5 TGTGCCAGCAGTCGGGGACAGGGTTCTGGGGCCAACGTCCTGACTTTC CASSRGQGSGANVLTF
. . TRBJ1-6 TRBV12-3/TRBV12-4 TGTGCCAGCTCGTCGGAAGGGGCTAATTCACCCCTCCACTTT CASSSEGANSPLHF
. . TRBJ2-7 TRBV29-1 TGCAGCGCCACTAAATCAGGCGAGCAGTACTTC CSATKSGEQYF
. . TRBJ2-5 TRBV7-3 TGTGCCAGCAGCTTAGAGAAGGGAGAGACCCAGTACTTC CASSLEKGETQYF
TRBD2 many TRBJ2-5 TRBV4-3 TGCGCCAGCAGCCCCCAAGACGGGAGGGGGATTGGGGAGACCCAGTACTTC CASSPQDGRGIGETQYF
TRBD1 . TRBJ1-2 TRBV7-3 TGTGCCAGCAGCTCGACAGGGGCTACTCATGGCTACACCTTC CASSSTGATHGYTF